This T cell receptor beta chain was obtained from a study of T cell responses to AZD1222 COVID-19 vaccine. Study observations and caveats: Most donors were white British, females outnumbered males, and clonal diversity was possibly underestimated. Close to half of all spike-specific TCRs reportedly target regions of the variants that are unmutated. Seropositivity was recorded at baseline in only a handful of AZD1222 recipients. Repertoire samples came only from after the peak T cell response.

The data were produced by immunoSEQ multiplex PCR, yet TCRdb's version contains in-frame clones alone and is incomplete. The data show around 160,000 clones, about 90% seen once. The V gene's germline CDR1 is ENHRY and CDR2 SYGVKD. The ends were cut back, 0 bases at V and 1 base at J, with 1 base in the middle. The CDR3 contains 13 residues. About this clone: Its antigen is not identified. Other DNA sequences from this sample encode an identical CDR3 as well.

Sequenced here: peripheral blood, sampled on day 0 of MenACWY control vaccination. This TCR was recovered from an adult in good health. The chain has TRBV10-3 and TRBJ1-5; the D is unclear. CDR3 nucleotides: TGTGCCATCAGTGAGTCAAGCAATCAGCCCCAGCATTTT. This encodes CAISESSNQPQHF.